The clone carrying this TCR beta chain appeared many times. Its antigen is not identified. This beta chain is a stray sequence in a library constructed for alpha chains; its clone size is not meaningful. This specimen belongs to a study of spatial heterogeneity in lung cancer. Study outcomes and limitations: Within tumors, counts of expanded alpha and beta TCRs tracked tumor mutation counts.

Time point indicated: sample taken at primary tumor resection. Whole RNA was taken from tumor, nontumor lung or frozen PBMC; it was then sequenced unsorted. TCRdb recomputed calls from the 5' RACE reads with MiXCR, one row per CDR3 protein. Of 17,000 or so distinct CDR3 sequences in the sample, 6.2% were seen once. Germline assignment: CDR1 SGHDN and CDR2 FVKESK. The V and J ends lost 8 bases and 5 bases respectively, with 12 bases between them. This CDR3 has 12 amino acids. The chain carries TRBV14 and TRBJ1-1; D gene uncertain. Sequencing was performed on lung tumor tissue, taken at surgery. The sequence was obtained from a male donor with early-stage non-small cell lung cancer. Here the CDR3 DNA reads TGTGCCAGCTCTATTCACCTGACTGAAGCTTTCTTT. Protein sequence: CASSIHLTEAFF.